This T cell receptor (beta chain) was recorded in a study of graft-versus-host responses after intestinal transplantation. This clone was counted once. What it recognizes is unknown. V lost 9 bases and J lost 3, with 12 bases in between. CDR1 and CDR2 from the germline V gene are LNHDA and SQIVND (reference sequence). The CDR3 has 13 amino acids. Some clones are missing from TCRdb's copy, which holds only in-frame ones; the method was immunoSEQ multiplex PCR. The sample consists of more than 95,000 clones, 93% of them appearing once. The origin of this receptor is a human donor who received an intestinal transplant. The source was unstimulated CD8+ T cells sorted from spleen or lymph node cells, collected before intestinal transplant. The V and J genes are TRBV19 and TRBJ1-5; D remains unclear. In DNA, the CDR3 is TGTGCCAGCGGGATTGGCCCCAATCAGCCCCAGCATTTT. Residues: CASGIGPNQPQHF.